This note documents a single T cell receptor beta chain sequence. The antigen is not known. One end of the junction varies from germline; a read error may be responsible. The sample's time point: persistent/refractory GD, antithyroid drugs over 5 years with positive TRAb. The TCR library was prepared using RNA isolated from PBMCs. EDTA tubes were used for drawing around 9.7 milliliters of peripheral blood. Germline loops: CDR1 MDHEN, CDR2 SYDVKM. The CDR3 length is 13 residues. This record comes from a study of regulatory T cells in long-lasting Graves disease. General study findings and limits: Persistent Graves' cases showed lower TCR diversity than newly diagnosed cases.

Arm-PCR of CDR3 regions and iRepertoire HTBI primers were used to build TCR beta libraries. In TCRdb, the multiplex PCR reads were re-called with MiXCR into one record per CDR3 protein. The sample records some 420,000 distinct CDR3 sequences, roughly 22% being singletons. The chain uses TRBV28 and TRBJ2-1, with 7 bases identical to TRBD1. The clonotype originates from a female donor with Graves disease. Material: peripheral blood mononuclear cells (PBMCs), obtained when the disease was refractory, from a patient treated with antithyroid drugs. The DNA of the CDR3 is TGTGCCAGCAGTTTGACAGGGACCAATGAGCAGCTCTTC. This translates into CASSLTGTNEQLF.